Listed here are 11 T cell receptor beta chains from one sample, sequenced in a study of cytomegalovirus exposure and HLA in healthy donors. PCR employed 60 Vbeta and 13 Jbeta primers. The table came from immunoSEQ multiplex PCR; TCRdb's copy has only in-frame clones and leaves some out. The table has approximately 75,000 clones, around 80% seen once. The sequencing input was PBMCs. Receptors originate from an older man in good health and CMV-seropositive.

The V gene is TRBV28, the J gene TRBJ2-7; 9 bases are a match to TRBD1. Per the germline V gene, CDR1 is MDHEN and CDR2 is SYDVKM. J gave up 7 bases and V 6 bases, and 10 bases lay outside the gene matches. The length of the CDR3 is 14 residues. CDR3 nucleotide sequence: TGTGCCAGCAGAACAGGGGGCTTTCTTGGGGAGCAGTACTTC. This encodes CASRTGGFLGEQYF.

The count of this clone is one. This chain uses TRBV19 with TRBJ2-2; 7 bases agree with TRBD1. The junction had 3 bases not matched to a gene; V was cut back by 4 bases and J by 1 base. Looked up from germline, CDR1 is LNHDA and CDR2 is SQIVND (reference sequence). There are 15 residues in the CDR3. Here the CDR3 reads CASSTTGLNTGELFF. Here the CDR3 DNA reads TGTGCCAGTAGTACGACAGGGCTGAACACCGGGGAGCTGTTTTTT.

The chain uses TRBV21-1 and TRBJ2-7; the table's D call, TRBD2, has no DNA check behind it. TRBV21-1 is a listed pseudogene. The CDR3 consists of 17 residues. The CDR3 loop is CASSPRAPSGASYEQYF. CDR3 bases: TGTGCCAGCAGCCCCCGGGCCCCTAGCGGAGCTTCCTACGAGCAGTACTTC.

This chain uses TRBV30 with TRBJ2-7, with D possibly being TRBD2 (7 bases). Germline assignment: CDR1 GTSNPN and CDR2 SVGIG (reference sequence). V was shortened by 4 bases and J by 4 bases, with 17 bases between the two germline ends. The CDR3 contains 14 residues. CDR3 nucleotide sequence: TGTGCCTGGACTGGGGGGGGGCTTATTTACGAGCAGTACTTC. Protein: CAWTGGGLIYEQYF.

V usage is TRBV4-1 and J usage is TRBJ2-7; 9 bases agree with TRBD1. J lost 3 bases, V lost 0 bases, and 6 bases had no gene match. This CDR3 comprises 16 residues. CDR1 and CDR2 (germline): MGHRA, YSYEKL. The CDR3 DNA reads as TGCGCCAGCAGCCAAGATAGAGGGACAGGGCTCTACGAGCAGTACTTC. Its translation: CASSQDRGTGLYEQYF.

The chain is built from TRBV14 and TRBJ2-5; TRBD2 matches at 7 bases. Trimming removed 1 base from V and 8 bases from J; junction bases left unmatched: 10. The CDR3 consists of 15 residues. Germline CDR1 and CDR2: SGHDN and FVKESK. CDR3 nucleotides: TGTGCCAGCAGCCAAGCTGGACTAGACGGGAGTACCCAGTACTTC. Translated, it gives CASSQAGLDGSTQYF.

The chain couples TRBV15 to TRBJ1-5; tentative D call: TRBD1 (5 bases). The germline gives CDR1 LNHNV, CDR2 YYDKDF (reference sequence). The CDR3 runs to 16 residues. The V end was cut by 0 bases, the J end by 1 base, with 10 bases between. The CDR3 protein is CATSRDPDISNQPQHF. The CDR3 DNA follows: TGTGCCACCAGCAGAGATCCGGACATCAGCAATCAGCCCCAGCATTTT.

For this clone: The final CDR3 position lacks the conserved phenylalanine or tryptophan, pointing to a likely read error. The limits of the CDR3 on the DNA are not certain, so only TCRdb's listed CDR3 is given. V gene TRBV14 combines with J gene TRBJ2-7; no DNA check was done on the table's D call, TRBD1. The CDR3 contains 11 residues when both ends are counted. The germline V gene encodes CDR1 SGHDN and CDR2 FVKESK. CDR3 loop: CASSHQGKAYL.

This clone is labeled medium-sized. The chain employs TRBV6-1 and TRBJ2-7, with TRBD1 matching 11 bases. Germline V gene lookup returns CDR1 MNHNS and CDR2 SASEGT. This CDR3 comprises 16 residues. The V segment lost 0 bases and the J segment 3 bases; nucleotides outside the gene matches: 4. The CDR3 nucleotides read TGTGCCAGCAGTGAAGCGGGGACAGGGGGAGTCTACGAGCAGTACTTC. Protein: CASSEAGTGGVYEQYF.

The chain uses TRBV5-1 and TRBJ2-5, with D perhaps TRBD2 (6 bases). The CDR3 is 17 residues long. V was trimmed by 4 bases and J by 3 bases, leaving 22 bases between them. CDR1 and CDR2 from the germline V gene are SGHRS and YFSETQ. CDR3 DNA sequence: TGCGCCAGCAGCAAACCCCCTCGCGGGGCTTTTGAAGAGACCCAGTACTTC. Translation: CASSKPPRGAFEETQYF.

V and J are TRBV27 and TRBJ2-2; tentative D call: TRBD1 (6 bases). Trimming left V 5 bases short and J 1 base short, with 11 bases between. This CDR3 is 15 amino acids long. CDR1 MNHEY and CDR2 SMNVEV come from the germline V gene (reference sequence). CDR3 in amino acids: CASSPGVQNTGELFF. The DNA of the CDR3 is TGTGCCAGCAGTCCAGGGGTCCAGAACACCGGGGAGCTGTTTTTT.